One and the same sample provided the 3 T cell receptor beta chains below, sequenced in a study of Graves' ophthalmopathy and Graves' hyperthyroidism. Amplification of the TCR beta CDR3 regions used RNA transcripts (as template). Scientists carried out first-round RT-PCR using HTBI primers and then a second-round multiplex PCR. Each CDR3 protein gets one entry after TCRdb re-called the multiplex PCR reads with MiXCR. This sample carries about 500,000 distinct CDR3 sequences, 13% to 15% of them seen once, and the ten largest clones take more than 8.5%. Input material: blood. The receptors shown here come from a woman aged 30 to 39 with Graves' ophthalmopathy.

The sample holds many counts of this clonotype. This chain joins TRBV7-9 and TRBJ1-2; 7 bases map to TRBD1. V shed 0 bases and J 3 bases; nucleotides not matched to a gene: 1. CDR3 length equals 14 residues. Germline V gene lookup returns CDR1 SEHNR and CDR2 FQNEAQ (reference sequence). The DNA of the CDR3 is TGTGCCAGCAGCTTAGCGGGGACAGACTATGGCTACACCTTC. It is translated as CASSLAGTDYGYTF.

This clonotype was recorded a few times. The J gene is TRBJ1-2, the V gene TRBV13, with D unresolved. From germline, CDR1 is PRHDT and CDR2 FYEKMQ (reference sequence). This CDR3 spans 15 amino acids. V lost 8 bases and J 4 bases, leaving 20 bases between the germline ends. The CDR3 nucleotides are TGTGCCAGCTCAGCCGGTCGAACCAGATCCTATGGCTACACCTTC. Its protein is CASSAGRTRSYGYTF.

The rearrangement uses TRBV30 and TRBJ2-7; D is possibly TRBD2 (5 bases). V gave up 0 bases and J gave up 3 bases, with 15 bases separating them. This CDR3 has 15 residues. Germline V CDR1 and CDR2: GTSNPN, SVGIG (reference sequence). Here the CDR3 DNA reads TGTGCCTGGAGTGTACGAGGGTCGGGCTTCTACGAGCAGTACTTC. It encodes CAWSVRGSGFYEQYF.